Following are 2 T cell receptor beta chains from one sample sequenced in a study of spatial heterogeneity in lung cancer (dated by TCRdb to between 2017 and 2020). Library prep was done by 5' RACE. Sequencing was carried out with a NextSeq 500. TCRdb applied fastp at Q25 and MiXCR to the public reads, then kept only in-frame beta chains. Each CDR3 protein appears once, grouped with its most common genes and DNA. The sample records around 92,000 distinct CDR3 sequences, about 12% of which are singletons. Roughly 41% of the sample belongs to the ten largest clones. The sample's time point label, decoded: sample taken at primary tumor resection. The material was PBMCs, obtained at surgery. All receptors derive from a male donor with early-stage non-small cell lung cancer.

This rearrangement joins TRBV4-3 to TRBJ1-6; 10 bases line up with TRBD1. With 6 bases clipped from V and 6 bases from J, the junction kept 8 bases outside the gene matches. The CDR3 has 16 amino acids. Germline V lookup: CDR1 LGHNA, CDR2 YSLEER. This CDR3 reads CASRYRDRGVNSPLHF. CDR3 nucleotides: TGCGCCAGCAGGTACCGGGACAGGGGAGTTAATTCACCCCTCCACTTT.

The chain is built from TRBV20-1 and TRBJ2-2; D may be TRBD2 (5 bases). Germline lookup yields CDR1 DFQATT and CDR2 SNEGSKA (reference sequence). The V end was cut by 4 bases, the J end by 6 bases, with 9 bases between. CDR3 length: 12 residues. CDR3 protein: CSANARAGELFF. The CDR3 nucleotides read TGCAGTGCTAACGCGAGGGCCGGGGAGCTGTTTTTT.